By proportion, the clone carrying this T cell receptor (beta chain) is medium-sized. Its antigen remains unknown. This entry is derived from a study of molecular identifiers for immune sequencing clone quantification. Overall study findings and caveats: It was shown that clones above 20 RNA copies held over 99% of effector molecules, but under 1% in naive cells. Because of identical TCR molecules sharing a barcode, sizes of highly expanded clones could be underestimated.

A CD8+CD4-CCR7+CD45RA+ phenotype served as the sorting definition for naive CD8 T cells. TCRdb used MiXCR to reprocess the PCR reads, holding one entry per CDR3 protein. The data show some 2,300 distinct CDR3 sequences, about 24% seen once. Trimming took 1 base from V and 6 from J, leaving 12 bases between them. The CDR3 loop spans 15 amino acids. Per the germline V gene, CDR1 is MNHEY and CDR2 is SMNVEV (reference sequence). The TCR sequence derives from a human donor in good health. Some libraries in this study had Jurkat cell RNA spiked in. Source material: naive CD8+ T cells from blood, with Jurkat cell RNA spiked in. This sample's subset: FACS-sorted CD8+CD4-CCR7+CD45RA+ naive T cells. The chain uses TRBV27 and TRBJ2-2, with a tentative D call TRBD1 (6 bases). CDR3 DNA: TGTGCCAGCAGTTTATTATCAGGGGCATCCGGGGAGCTGTTTTTT. It encodes CASSLLSGASGELFF.